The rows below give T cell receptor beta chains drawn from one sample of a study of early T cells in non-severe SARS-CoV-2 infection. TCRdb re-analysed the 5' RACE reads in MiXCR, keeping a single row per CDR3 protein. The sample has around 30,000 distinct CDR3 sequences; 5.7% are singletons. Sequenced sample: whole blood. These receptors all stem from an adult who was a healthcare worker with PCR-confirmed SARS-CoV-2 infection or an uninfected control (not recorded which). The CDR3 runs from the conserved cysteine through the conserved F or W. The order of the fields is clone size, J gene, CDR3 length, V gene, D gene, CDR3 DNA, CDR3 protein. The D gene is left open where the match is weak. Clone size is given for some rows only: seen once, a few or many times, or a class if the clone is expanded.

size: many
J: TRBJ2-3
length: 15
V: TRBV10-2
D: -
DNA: TGCGCCAGCAGTGATATGTCAGAATACACAGATACGCAGTATTTT
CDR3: CASSDMSEYTDTQYF

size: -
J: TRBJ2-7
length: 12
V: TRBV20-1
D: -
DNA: TGCAGTGCTACATTGGGGTACTACGAGCAGTACTTC
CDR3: CSATLGYYEQYF

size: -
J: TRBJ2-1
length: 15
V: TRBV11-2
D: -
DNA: TGTGCCAGCAGCTGGGGGGAGGAGACGGACAATGAGCAGTTCTTC
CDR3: CASSWGEETDNEQFF

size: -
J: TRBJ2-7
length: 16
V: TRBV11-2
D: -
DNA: TGTGCCAGCAGCGGGCGCTTAGTTTCGCCGAGCTACGAGCAGTACTTC
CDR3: CASSGRLVSPSYEQYF

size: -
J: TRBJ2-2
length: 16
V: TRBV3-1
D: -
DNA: TGTGCCAGCAGCCAGGCTACAGGGAGTAACACCGGGGAGCTGTTTTTT
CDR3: CASSQATGSNTGELFF

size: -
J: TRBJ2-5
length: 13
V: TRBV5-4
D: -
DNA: TGTGCCAGCAGCTTGTCCGCCGCACTGACCCAGTACTTC
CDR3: CASSLSAALTQYF

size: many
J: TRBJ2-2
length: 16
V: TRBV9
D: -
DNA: TGTGCCAGCAGCGTAGGCCCCGAACTAGTAGCCGGGGAGCTGTTTTTT
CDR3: CASSVGPELVAGELFF

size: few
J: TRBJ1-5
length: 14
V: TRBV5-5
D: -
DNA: TGTGCCAGCAGCTTGGTAGATTTGGGTCAGCCCCAGCATTTT
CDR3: CASSLVDLGQPQHF

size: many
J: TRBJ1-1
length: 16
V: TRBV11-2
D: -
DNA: TGTGCCAGCAGCTTAGATGCGGTAGGGGGAACCACTGAAGCTTTCTTT
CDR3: CASSLDAVGGTTEAFF

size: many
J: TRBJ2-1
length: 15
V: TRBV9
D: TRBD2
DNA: TGTGCCAGCAGCGTAGTCACTAGCGGTTACAATGAGCAGTTCTTC
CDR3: CASSVVTSGYNEQFF

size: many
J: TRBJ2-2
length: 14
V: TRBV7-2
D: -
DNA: TGTGCCAGCAACGTCGGAGGGAGGACCGGGGAGCTGTTTTTT
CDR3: CASNVGGRTGELFF

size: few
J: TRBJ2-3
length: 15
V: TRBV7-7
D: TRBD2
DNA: TGTGCCAGCAGCTTAGGAAGCGGGAGGAGGGATACGCAGTATTTT
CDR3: CASSLGSGRRDTQYF

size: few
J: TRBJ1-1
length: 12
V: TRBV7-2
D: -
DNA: TGTGCCAGCAGCGCGGCAGGGTACATGGCTTTCTTT
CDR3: CASSAAGYMAFF

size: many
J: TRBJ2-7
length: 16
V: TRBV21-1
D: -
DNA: TGTGCCAGCAGCACCCAATCGCGGTCGAGCTACTACGAGCAGTACTTC
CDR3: CASSTQSRSSYYEQYF

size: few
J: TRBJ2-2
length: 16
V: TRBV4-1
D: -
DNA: TGCGCCAGCAGCCAAGATAGGTCCGCTATCCCCGGGGAGCTGTTTTTT
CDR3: CASSQDRSAIPGELFF

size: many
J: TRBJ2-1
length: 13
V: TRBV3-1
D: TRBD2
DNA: TGTGCCAGCAGCCAGACTAGCAACAATGAGCAGTTCTTC
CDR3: CASSQTSNNEQFF

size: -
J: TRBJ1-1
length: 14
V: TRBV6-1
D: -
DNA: TGTGCCAGCAGTGCGAGGGGCGCAGACGCTGAAGCTTTCTTT
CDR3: CASSARGADAEAFF

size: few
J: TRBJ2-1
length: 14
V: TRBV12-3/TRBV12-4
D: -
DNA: TGTGCCAGCAGCCCGGGTTTACACTACAATGAGCAGTTCTTC
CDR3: CASSPGLHYNEQFF

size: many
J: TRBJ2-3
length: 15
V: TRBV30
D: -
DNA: TGTGCCTGGAGTGTCGAGCGGACTAGCACAGATACGCAGTATTTT
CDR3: CAWSVERTSTDTQYF

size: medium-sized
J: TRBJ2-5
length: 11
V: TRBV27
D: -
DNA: TGTGCCAGCAGCTTAGGGGAGACCCAGTACTTC
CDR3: CASSLGETQYF

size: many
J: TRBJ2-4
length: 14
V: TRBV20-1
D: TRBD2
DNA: TGCAGTGCTATAATAGCGGGAGCCAAAAACATTCAGTACTTC
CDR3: CSAIIAGAKNIQYF

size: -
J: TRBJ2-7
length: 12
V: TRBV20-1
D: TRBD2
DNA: TGCAGTCCGGGACTAGCGGGAATCGAGCAGTACTTC
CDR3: CSPGLAGIEQYF

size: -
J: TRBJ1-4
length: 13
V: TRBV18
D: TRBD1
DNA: TGTGCCAGCTCCCGGGACAGTAATGAAAAACTGTTTTTT
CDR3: CASSRDSNEKLFF

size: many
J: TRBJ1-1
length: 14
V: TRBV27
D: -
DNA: TGTGCCAGCAGAGATTTTATTAGGAACACTGAAGCTTTCTTT
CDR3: CASRDFIRNTEAFF

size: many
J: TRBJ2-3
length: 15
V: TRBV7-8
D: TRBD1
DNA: TGTGCCAGCAGCTCCTCAGGGGGCCTCACAGATACGCAGTATTTT
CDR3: CASSSSGGLTDTQYF

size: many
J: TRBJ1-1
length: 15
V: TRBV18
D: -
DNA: TGTGCCAGCTCACCGTCGGTGAGTGGTCCAACTGAAGCTTTCTTT
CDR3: CASSPSVSGPTEAFF

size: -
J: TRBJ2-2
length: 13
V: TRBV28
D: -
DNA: TGTGCCAGCAGTTTCGGGAAAGCCGGGGAGCTGTTTTTT
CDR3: CASSFGKAGELFF

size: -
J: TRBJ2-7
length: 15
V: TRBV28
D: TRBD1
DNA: TGTGCCAGCAGTTACGCCGGGACAGGGAACTACGAGCAGTACTTC
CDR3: CASSYAGTGNYEQYF

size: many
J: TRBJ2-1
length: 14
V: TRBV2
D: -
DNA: TGTGCCAGCAGTGCGGGGACAACCTACAATGAGCAGTTCTTC
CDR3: CASSAGTTYNEQFF

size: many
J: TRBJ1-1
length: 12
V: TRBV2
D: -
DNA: TGTGCCAGCGGGACACGGAACACTGAAGCTTTCTTT
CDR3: CASGTRNTEAFF

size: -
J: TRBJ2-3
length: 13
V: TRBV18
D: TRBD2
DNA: TGTGCCAGCGCACTAGCGGGCACAGATACGCAGTATTTT
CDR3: CASALAGTDTQYF

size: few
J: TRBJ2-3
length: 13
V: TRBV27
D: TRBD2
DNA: TGTGCCAGCAGTCCGACTAGCGGGGCTACGCAGTATTTT
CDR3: CASSPTSGATQYF

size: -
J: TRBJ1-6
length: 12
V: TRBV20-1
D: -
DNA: TGCAGTCCCCGGGACGGAAATTCACCCCTCCACTTT
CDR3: CSPRDGNSPLHF

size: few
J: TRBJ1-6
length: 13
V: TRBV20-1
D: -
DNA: TGCAGTGCTAGCGGGGCAGGGGAGTCACCCCTCCACTTT
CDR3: CSASGAGESPLHF